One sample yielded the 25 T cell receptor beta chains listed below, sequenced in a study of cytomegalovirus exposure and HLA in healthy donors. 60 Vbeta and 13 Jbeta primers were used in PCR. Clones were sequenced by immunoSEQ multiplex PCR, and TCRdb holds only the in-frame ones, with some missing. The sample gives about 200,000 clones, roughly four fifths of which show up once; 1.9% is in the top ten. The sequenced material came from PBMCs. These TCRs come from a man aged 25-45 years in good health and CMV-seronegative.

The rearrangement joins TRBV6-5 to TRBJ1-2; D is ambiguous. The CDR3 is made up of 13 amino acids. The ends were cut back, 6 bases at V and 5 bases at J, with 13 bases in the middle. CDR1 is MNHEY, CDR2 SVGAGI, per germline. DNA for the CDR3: TGTGCCAGCAGGGCGGGAGCAGCTTATGGCTACACCTTC. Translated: CASRAGAAYGYTF.

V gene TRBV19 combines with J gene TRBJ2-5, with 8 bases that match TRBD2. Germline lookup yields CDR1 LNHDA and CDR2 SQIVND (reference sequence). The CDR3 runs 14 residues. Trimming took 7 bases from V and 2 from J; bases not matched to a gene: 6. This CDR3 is CASTKAGVQETQYF. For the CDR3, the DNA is TGTGCCAGTACCAAAGCGGGAGTTCAAGAGACCCAGTACTTC.

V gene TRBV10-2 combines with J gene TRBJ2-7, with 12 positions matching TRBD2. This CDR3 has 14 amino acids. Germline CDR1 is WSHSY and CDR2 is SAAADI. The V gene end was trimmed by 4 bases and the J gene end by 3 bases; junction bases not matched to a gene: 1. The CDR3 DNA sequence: TGCGCCAGCAGTGGGACTAGCGGGATCTACGAGCAGTACTTC. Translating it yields CASSGTSGIYEQYF.

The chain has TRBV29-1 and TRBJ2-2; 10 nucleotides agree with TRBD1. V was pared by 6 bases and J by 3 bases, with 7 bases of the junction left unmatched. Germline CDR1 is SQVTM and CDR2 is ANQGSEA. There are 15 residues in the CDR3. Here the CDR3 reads CSVPRTGGDTGELFF. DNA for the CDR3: TGCAGCGTACCTAGGACAGGGGGGGACACCGGGGAGCTGTTTTTT.

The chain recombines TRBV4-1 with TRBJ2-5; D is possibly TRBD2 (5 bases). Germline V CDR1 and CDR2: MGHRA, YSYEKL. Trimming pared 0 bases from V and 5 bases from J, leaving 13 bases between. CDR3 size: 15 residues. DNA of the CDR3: TGCGCCAGCAGCCAAGACGAGCTAGCCGGGGAGACCCAGTACTTC. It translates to CASSQDELAGETQYF.

The CDR3 bases are TGTGCCAGCAGCCCCTCCGGGGGGGAGACCCAGTACTTC. Its translation: CASSPSGGETQYF. The V and J genes are TRBV7-3 and TRBJ2-5, with TRBD2 identical over 7 bases. The CDR3 extends over 13 amino acids. In germline, CDR1 is SGHTA, CDR2 FQGTGA. Losses at the gene ends were 5 bases for V and 5 bases for J; bases not matched to a gene: 5.

CDR3 DNA sequence: TGTGCCAGCAGCCAGACTATCCTCTACAATGAGCAGTTCTTC. Translated: CASSQTILYNEQFF. The gene calls are TRBV14 and TRBJ2-1; D is perhaps TRBD2 (5 bases). Germline V CDR1 and CDR2: SGHDN, FVKESK. The CDR3 runs to 14 residues. Deletions cut 3 bases from V and 3 bases from J, with 9 bases between. The full variable domain, its missing parts supplied by reference TRBV14 and TRBJ2-1, is EAGVTQFPSHSVIEKGQTVTLRCDPISGHDNLYWYRRVMGKEIKFLLHFVKESKQDESGMPNNRFLAERTGGTYSTLKVQPAELEDSGVYFCASSQTILYNEQFFGPGTRLTVL.

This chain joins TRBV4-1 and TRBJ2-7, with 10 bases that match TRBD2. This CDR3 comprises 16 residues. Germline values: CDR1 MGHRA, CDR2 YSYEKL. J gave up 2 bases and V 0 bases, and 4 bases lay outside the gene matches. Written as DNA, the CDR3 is TGCGCCAGCAGCCAAGACCCCAGCGGGAGGGCCTACGAGCAGTACTTC. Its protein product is CASSQDPSGRAYEQYF.

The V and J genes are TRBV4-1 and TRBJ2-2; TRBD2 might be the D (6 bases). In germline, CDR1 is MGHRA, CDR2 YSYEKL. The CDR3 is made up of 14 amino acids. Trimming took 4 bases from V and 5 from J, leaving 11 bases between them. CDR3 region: CASSPTRGTGELFF. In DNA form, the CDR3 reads TGCGCCAGCAGCCCCACCCGGGGGACCGGGGAGCTGTTTTTT.

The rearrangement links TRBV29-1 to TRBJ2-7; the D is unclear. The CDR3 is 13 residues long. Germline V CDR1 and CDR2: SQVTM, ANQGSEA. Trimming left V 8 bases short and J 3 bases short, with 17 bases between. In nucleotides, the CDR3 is TGCAGCTCCACTCTGGTACCGATCTACGAGCAGTACTTC. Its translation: CSSTLVPIYEQYF.

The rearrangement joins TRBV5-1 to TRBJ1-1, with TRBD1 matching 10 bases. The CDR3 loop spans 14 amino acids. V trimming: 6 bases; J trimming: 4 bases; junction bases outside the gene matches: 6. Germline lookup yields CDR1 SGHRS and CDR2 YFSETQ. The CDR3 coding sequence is TGCGCCAGCACCCGACAGGGGGCGGCCACTGAAGCTTTCTTT. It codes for CASTRQGAATEAFF.

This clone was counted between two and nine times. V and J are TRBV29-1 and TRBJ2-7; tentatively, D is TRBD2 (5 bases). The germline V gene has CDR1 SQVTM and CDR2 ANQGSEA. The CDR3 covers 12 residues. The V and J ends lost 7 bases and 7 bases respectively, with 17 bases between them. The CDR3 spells CSAGDPNLEQYF. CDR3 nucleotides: TGCAGCGCCGGGGATCCCAATCTGGAGCAGTACTTC.

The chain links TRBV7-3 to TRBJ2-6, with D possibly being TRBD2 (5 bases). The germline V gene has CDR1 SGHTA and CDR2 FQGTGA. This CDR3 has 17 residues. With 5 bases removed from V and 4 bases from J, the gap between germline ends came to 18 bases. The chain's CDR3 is CASSLGLEAPGANVLTF. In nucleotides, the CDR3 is TGTGCCAGCAGCCTGGGGTTGGAGGCCCCAGGGGCCAACGTCCTGACTTTC.

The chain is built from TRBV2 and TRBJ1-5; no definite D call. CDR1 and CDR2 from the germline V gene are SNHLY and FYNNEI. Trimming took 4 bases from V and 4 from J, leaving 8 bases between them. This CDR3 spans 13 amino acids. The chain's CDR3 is CASSGSRNQPQHF. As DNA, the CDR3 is TGTGCCAGCAGTGGGAGTAGGAATCAGCCCCAGCATTTT.

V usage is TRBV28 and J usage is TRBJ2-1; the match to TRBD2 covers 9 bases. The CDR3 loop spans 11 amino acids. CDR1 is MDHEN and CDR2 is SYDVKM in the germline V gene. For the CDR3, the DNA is TGTGGGACTAGCGCTTTCGATGAGCAGTTCTTC. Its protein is CGTSAFDEQFF.

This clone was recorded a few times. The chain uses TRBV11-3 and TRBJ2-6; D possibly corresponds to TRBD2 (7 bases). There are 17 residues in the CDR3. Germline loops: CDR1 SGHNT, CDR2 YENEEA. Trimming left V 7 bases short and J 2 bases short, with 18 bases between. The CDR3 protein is CASTQGGGGAGANVLTF. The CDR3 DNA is TGTGCCAGCACCCAAGGGGGGGGAGGCGCTGGGGCCAACGTCCTGACTTTC.

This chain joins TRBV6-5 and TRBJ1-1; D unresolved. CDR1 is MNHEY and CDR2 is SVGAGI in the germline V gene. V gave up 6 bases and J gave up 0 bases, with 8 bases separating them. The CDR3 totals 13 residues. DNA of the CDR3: TGTGCCAGCAGCCACGGGATGAACACTGAAGCTTTCTTT. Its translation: CASSHGMNTEAFF.

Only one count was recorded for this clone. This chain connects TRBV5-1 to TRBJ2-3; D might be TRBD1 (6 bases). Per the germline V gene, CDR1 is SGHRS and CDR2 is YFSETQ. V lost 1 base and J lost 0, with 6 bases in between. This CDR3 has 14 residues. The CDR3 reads CASSLTGSTDTQYF. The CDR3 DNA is TGCGCCAGCAGCTTGACAGGGAGCACAGATACGCAGTATTTT.

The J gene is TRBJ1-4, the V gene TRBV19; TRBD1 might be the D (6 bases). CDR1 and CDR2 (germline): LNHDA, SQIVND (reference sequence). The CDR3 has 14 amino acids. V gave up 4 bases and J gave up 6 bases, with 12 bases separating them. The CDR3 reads CASSTRQDDEKLFF. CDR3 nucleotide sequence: TGTGCCAGTAGTACCCGACAGGACGATGAAAAACTGTTTTTT.

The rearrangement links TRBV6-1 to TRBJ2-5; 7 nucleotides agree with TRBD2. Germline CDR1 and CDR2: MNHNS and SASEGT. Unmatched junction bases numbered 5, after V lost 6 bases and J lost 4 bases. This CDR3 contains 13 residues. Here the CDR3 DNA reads TGTGCCAGCAGATTTCTAGCGGCAGAGACCCAGTACTTC. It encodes CASRFLAAETQYF.

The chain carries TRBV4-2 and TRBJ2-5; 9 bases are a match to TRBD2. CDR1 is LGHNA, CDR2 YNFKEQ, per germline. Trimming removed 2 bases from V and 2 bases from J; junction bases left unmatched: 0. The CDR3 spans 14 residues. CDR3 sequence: CASSQSGGQETQYF. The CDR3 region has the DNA TGTGCCAGCAGCCAAAGCGGGGGGCAAGAGACCCAGTACTTC.

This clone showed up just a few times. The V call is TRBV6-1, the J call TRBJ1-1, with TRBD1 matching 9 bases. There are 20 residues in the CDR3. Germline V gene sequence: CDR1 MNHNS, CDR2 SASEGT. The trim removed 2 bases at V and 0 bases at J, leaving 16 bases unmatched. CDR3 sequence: CASSENAGTGRLILNTEAFF. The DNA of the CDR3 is TGTGCCAGCAGTGAAAATGCTGGGACAGGGAGGTTAATATTGAACACTGAAGCTTTCTTT.

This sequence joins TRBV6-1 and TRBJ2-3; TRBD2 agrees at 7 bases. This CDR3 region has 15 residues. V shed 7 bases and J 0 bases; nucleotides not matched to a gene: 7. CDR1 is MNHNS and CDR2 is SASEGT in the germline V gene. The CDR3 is CASTISGSSTDTQYF. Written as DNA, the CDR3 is TGTGCCAGCACTATTAGCGGGTCCAGCACAGATACGCAGTATTTT.

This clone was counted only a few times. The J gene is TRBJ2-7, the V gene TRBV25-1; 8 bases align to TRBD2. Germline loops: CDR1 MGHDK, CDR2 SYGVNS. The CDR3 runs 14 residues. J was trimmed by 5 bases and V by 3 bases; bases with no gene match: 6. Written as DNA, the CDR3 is TGTGCCAGCAGTGATTTAGCGGGAAACCACGAGCAGTACTTC. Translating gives CASSDLAGNHEQYF.

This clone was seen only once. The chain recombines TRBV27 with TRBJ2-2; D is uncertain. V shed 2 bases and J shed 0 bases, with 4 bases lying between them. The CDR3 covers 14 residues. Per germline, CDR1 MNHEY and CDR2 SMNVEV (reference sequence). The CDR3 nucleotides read TGTGCCAGCAGTTTAATCGCGAACACCGGGGAGCTGTTTTTT. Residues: CASSLIANTGELFF.